What follows is one TCR beta chain and its context. The sample originates from a study of blood T cell repertoires in COVID-19. Study as a whole: Whether acute or convalescent, the COVID-19 samples came from the United States, Italy and Spain. Sample material is recorded as cDNA or gDNA derived from T cells, B-cell-depleted T cells, or PBMCs.

The CDR3 extends over 13 amino acids. Germline CDR1 is MNHNS and CDR2 is SASEGT. V was cut by 7 bases and J by 6 bases, with 15 bases left in between. Per the authors' pipeline: Amplification from reference gene primers served as the basis for estimated nucleated cell counts. Measured with immunoSEQ multiplex PCR; TCRdb has only the in-frame clones, and not every one. V, J and clone size were drawn from that table, and D and trimming were deduced from the DNA. In the table there are about 130,000 clones, approximately 81% of which are singletons. The sequenced sample was peripheral blood. The receptor's source is a woman in her fifties or sixties with acute or convalescent COVID-19. This rearrangement joins TRBV6-1 to TRBJ1-2, with D perhaps matching TRBD1 (5 bases). CDR3 residues: CASNDGGNDGYTF. The CDR3 DNA reads as TGTGCCAGCAACGACGGGGGGAATGATGGCTACACCTTC.